This T cell receptor beta chain was obtained from a study of molecular identifiers for immune sequencing clone quantification. General observations from the study: Highly expanded clone sizes could be underestimated through barcode sharing by identical TCR molecules. Clones exceeding 20 RNA copies carried over 98% of effector molecules but under 1% of naive-cell molecules.

TCRdb analysed the PCR reads with MiXCR anew, one entry per CDR3 protein. The data contain under 800,000 distinct CDR3 sequences, roughly 23% of them singletons. To note about this clonotype: As yet, its antigen is unknown. Without the conserved terminal phenylalanine or tryptophan, this CDR3 likely stems from a read error.

Naive CD8 T cells were sorted as CD8+CD4-CCR7+CD45RA+. Germline-derived CDR1 and CDR2 are LGHNA and YSLEER. Trimming cost V 4 bases and J 0 bases; bases outside gene matches: 4. This CDR3 is 15 amino acids long. The chain has TRBV4-3 and TRBJ1-1; 8 positions agree with TRBD1. The receptor was derived from a human donor in good health. Some libraries in this study had Jurkat cell RNA spiked in. Sequencing was performed on naive CD8+ T cells from blood, with Jurkat cell RNA spiked in. Subset of the sample: FACS-sorted CD8+CD4-CCR7+CD45RA+ naive T cells. The CDR3 spells CASSPDRALNTEAFL. The CDR3 coding sequence is TGCGCCAGCAGCCCGGACAGGGCGCTGAACACTGAAGCTTTCCTT.